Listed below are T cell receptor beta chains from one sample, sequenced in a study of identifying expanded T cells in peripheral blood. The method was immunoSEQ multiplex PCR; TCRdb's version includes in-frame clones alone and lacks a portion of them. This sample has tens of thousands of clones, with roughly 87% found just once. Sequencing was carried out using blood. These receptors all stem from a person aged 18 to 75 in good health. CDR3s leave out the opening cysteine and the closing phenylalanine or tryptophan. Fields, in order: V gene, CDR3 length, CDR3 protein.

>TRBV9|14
ASSPEGGATNYGYT
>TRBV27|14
ASSLSLGQARSPLH
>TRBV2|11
ASSDARDYGYT
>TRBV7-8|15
ASSRGTGTEANYGYT
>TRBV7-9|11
ASRLGGSTEAF
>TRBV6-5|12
ASSYQRESEKLF
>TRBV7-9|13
ASSPIWGLADEQY
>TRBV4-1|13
ASSQESGGYNEQF
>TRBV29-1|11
SVVQGSTDTQY
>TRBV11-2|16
ASSLGYGPPSSGNTIY
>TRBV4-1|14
ASSQEYRGRGEGYT
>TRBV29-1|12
SVELGTGKTEAF
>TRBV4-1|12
ASSARTANYGYT
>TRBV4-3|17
ASSQDVGTGKGFTYEQY
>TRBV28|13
ASSPLASGIYEQY
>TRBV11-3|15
ASSSIQDRWIGRTLH
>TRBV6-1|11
ASSETVGTEAF
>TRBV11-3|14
ASSQPSGGVAGELF
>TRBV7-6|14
ASSLVGSGGSETQY
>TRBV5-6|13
ASSRPGSSGNTIY
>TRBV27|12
ASRREFSGNTIY
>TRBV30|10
AGRGLDYGYT
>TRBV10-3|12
AISEIGGTGELF
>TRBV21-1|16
ASSKANRGRASAQPQH
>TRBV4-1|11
ASSHGVGETQY
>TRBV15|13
ATSRARTPKETQY
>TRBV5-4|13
ASSLRGVGNEKLF
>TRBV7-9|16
ASSLPPGQETSNTEAF
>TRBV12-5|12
ASVRFSSYNEQF
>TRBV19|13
ASSMEGRPNTEAF
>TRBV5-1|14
ASSESQALPGNTIY
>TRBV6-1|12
ASSVDRASYEQY
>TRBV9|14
ASSVAGTGDNYGYT
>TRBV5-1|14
ASSLAARGPEETQY
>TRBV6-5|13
ASSYRGAANYGYT
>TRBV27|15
ASSLSPWGGSTDTQY
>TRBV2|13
ASRLAGTGFTEQF
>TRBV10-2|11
ASSAVRNSRAF
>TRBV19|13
ASSMGGATNEKLF
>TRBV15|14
ATSSRRTSGYNEQF
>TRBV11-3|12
ASSIRGAYNEQF
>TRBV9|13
ASSVEWGEHGEQY
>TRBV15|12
ATSREQINYGYT
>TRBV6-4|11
ASRREEEAEAF
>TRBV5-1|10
ASSGGNTEAF